This TCR beta chain originates from a study of blood T cell repertoires in COVID-19. Study summary: COVID-19 samples, acute and convalescent, were from the United States, Italy and Spain. PBMCs, B-cell-depleted T cells, or T cells were the source of the cDNA or gDNA that made up the material.

The protocol was immunoSEQ multiplex PCR, while the TCRdb copy is restricted to in-frame clones and leaves out a portion. Among tens of thousands of clones listed, 85% to 95% were seen once. The CDR3 runs 16 residues. CDR1 is LGHDT and CDR2 is YNNKEL in the germline V gene (reference sequence). The V and J ends lost 0 bases and 3 bases respectively, with 15 bases between them. V usage is TRBV3-1 (or the pseudogene TRBV3-2) and J usage is TRBJ2-7; D may be TRBD2 (5 bases). The source of this sequence is a man in his fifties with active COVID-19. Sequenced sample: peripheral blood. The CDR3 reads CASSQEPGRGDYEQYF. In DNA, the CDR3 is TGTGCCAGCAGCCAAGAACCGGGAAGAGGTGACTACGAGCAGTACTTC.